This T cell receptor beta chain was recovered during a study of regulatory T cells in long-lasting Graves disease. Germline CDR1 reads KGHDR; CDR2 reads SFDVKD. Between the trimmed V and J ends, which lost 0 bases and 3 bases, there was a span of 20 bases. This CDR3 is 18 amino acids long. Regarding time point: newly diagnosed GD, antithyroid drugs for less than 3 months. Isolated PBMC RNA provided the starting material for the TCR library. CDR3 regions were amplified by Arm-PCR using iRepertoire HTBI primers to build TCR beta libraries. TCRdb processed the multiplex PCR reads anew with MiXCR; each CDR3 protein has one entry. The table lists more than 450,000 distinct CDR3 sequences, about 17% of them singletons. Findings and caveats of the study: Small sample size may have lowered accuracy.

This clonotype was observed many times. Its antigen is not known. These records were also assigned to another study, of T cells in Graves' hyperthyroidism and ophthalmopathy. As reported in that work: Hyperthyroidism patients were newly diagnosed, had disease duration under 2 months, and were aged 18 to 65 years. Exclusion followed for patients with uncontrolled infection, other autoimmune disease, pregnancy or lactation.

The source material was peripheral blood mononuclear cells (PBMCs), sampled at new diagnosis, from a patient treated with antithyroid drugs. V is TRBV24-1 and J is TRBJ2-7, with a possible D match to TRBD1 (5 bases). This receptor was obtained from a man aged 35-49 years with Graves disease. The CDR3 sequence: CATSDLGLRGSTYYEQYF. Written as DNA, the CDR3 is TGTGCCACCAGTGATTTGGGGTTAAGGGGCTCTACCTACTACGAGCAGTACTTC.